This TCR beta chain was captured in a study of cytomegalovirus exposure and HLA in healthy donors. In the study overall: About 180 million T cells yielded some 120 million unique TCR beta sequences in earlier analysis.

The PCR ran on 60 Vbeta and 13 Jbeta primers. Only in-frame clones appear in the TCRdb table, and some are missing; sequencing was by immunoSEQ multiplex PCR. The sample holds 150,000 to 200,000 clones, approximately 88% seen once. The CDR3 spans 13 residues. V was pared by 8 bases and J by 2 bases, with 12 bases between. CDR1 is MNHNY and CDR2 is SVGAGI in the germline V gene (reference sequence). This clone was picked up a small number of times. Its antigen remains unknown. Notes on the study in general: An analysis that came later showed most CMV-associated TCR beta chains appearing HLA-restricted.

Sequenced material: PBMCs. The chain carries TRBV6-6 and TRBJ1-1; no clear D gene. This sequence was found in a woman aged 18-29 years in good health and CMV-seronegative. The CDR3 DNA follows: TGTGCCAGCGCAACAGTAATTAACACTGAAGCTTTCTTT. Translation: CASATVINTEAFF.